This T cell receptor beta chain was obtained from a study of cytomegalovirus exposure and HLA in healthy donors. Study-wide context: The 120 or so validation repertoires matched the approximately 700 first-cohort repertoires in platform, a later analysis reported. Regarding the study as a whole: The listing of 150 or so TCR beta chains classed them as cytomegalovirus-associated.

Profiled with immunoSEQ multiplex PCR; TCRdb holds only in-frame clones, not every one. This table has approximately 150,000 clones, roughly 84% appearing once. This clone was seen a single time. The antigen is undetermined. This CDR3 spans 14 amino acids. Trimming stripped 2 bases from V and 5 bases from J, with 12 bases between. Germline V gene lookup returns CDR1 LNHDA and CDR2 SQIVND (reference sequence). The specimen sequenced was PBMCs. The chain is built from TRBV19 and TRBJ2-5; TRBD2 might be the D (6 bases). The receptor comes from a man between 25 and 39 years old in good health and CMV-seropositive. The CDR3 nucleotides are TGTGCCAGTAGTATACGAGCAGGAGGGGAGACCCAGTACTTC. Amino acids: CASSIRAGGETQYF.